The 4 T cell receptor beta chains below all came from one sample that was sequenced in a study of cytomegalovirus exposure and HLA in healthy donors (dated by TCRdb to the late 2010s). Receptors were amplified or captured by the immunoSEQ multiplex PCR assay. TCRdb re-hosts the immuneACCESS table, in-frame sequences only. Its copies lack some clones; in the studies checked, an unresolved V gene accounts for under half of them, and the cause for the rest is not known. A total of over 250,000 clones appear in this sample, around 90% of them only once. The top ten hold about 1.2% of the sample. The specimen sequenced was PBMCs. All receptors derive from a woman aged 25 to 45 in good health and CMV-seropositive.

A word on this clone: This same CDR3 is encoded by further DNA sequences in the sample. The J gene is TRBJ1-1, the V gene TRBV29-1; D unresolved. Looked up from germline, CDR1 is SQVTM and CDR2 is ANQGSEA. The germline V and J ends were trimmed by 4 bases and 5 bases, with 8 bases remaining between them. The CDR3 totals 11 residues. This CDR3 reads CSVVGGTEAFF. As DNA, the CDR3 is TGCAGCGTTGTAGGCGGGACTGAAGCTTTCTTT.

This sequence joins TRBV28 and TRBJ1-2, with D maybe TRBD1 (6 bases). CDR1 and CDR2 from the germline V gene are MDHEN and SYDVKM. Trimming removed 6 bases at V and 2 bases at J, with 13 bases between. The CDR3 is made up of 14 amino acids. CDR3 DNA sequence: TGTGCCAGCAGAACCACAGGGCCCAACTATGGCTACACCTTC. As protein: CASRTTGPNYGYTF.

Note on this clone: An end of the junction does not agree with germline; a read error may underlie this. V usage is TRBV7-3 and J usage is TRBJ2-5; D might be TRBD1 (5 bases). Germline loops: CDR1 SGHTA, CDR2 FQGTGA. This CDR3 contains 14 residues. The DNA of the CDR3 is TGTACCAGCAGCACTTCCTCGACAGCTGGGACCCAGTACTTC. This sequence encodes CTSSTSSTAGTQYF.

The gene calls are TRBV6-5 and TRBJ2-7, with 7 bases aligning to TRBD1. The CDR3 extends over 14 amino acids. V gave up 6 bases and J gave up 2 bases; unmatched junction bases: 7. Germline CDR1 is MNHEY and CDR2 is SVGAGI. The CDR3 spells CASRIDREPYEQYF. CDR3 sequence (DNA): TGTGCCAGCAGGATCGACAGGGAGCCCTACGAGCAGTACTTC.